Shown below are 31 T cell receptor beta chains from a single sample sequenced in a study of T-cell memory formation after mild COVID-19. TCRdb recomputed calls from the 5' RACE reads with MiXCR, one row per CDR3 protein. Among 200,000 to 300,000 distinct CDR3 sequences, over 15% were seen once, and the ten largest hold roughly a fifth. The sequenced sample consisted of PBMCs or a T cell subset sorted from them (not recorded which). These receptors were obtained from a man between 18 and 35 years old who had mild COVID-19 (a few samples of this study predate the infection). Cell type and time point are not known.

Ten or more counts support this clonotype. The chain combines TRBV6-1 with TRBJ2-3; D gene uncertain. The ends were cut back, 2 bases at V and 4 bases at J, with 7 bases in the middle. The CDR3 extends over 13 amino acids. CDR1 MNHNS and CDR2 SASEGT come from the germline V gene. DNA for the CDR3: TGTGCCAGCAGTGAATTTTCAGCAGATACGCAGTATTTT. Encoded protein: CASSEFSADTQYF.

The V and J genes are TRBV2 and TRBJ2-3; D possibly corresponds to TRBD2 (7 bases). V lost 4 bases to trimming and J lost 4 bases, with 15 bases between them. From germline, CDR1 is SNHLY and CDR2 FYNNEI. The CDR3 is 15 residues long. CDR3 nucleotides: TGTGCCAGCAGTGCTCGGGGGGCAAGTCCAGATACGCAGTATTTT. Its protein is CASSARGASPDTQYF.

This chain uses TRBV20-1 with TRBJ2-1, with 8 bases that match TRBD1. The V segment lost 3 bases and the J segment 4 bases; nucleotides outside the gene matches: 8. CDR1 and CDR2 from the germline V gene are DFQATT and SNEGSKA (reference sequence). The CDR3 sequence is 15 residues long. CDR3 DNA sequence: TGCAGTGCTAGCCAACCGGGACAGGTATACAATGAGCAGTTCTTC. Translating gives CSASQPGQVYNEQFF.

In this sample, this clonotype turned up a few times. This chain uses TRBV12-3 or TRBV12-4 with TRBJ2-7; possible D gene TRBD2, 5 bases. Trimming took off 6 bases at V and 5 bases at J, with 8 bases between the two ends. The CDR3 contains 11 residues. The chain's CDR3 is CASSPGDEQYF. In nucleotides, the CDR3 is TGTGCCAGCAGCCCCGGGGACGAGCAGTACTTC.

This chain uses TRBV4-1 with TRBJ2-1; weak D call: TRBD2 (5 bases). The CDR3 covers 16 residues. Trimming stripped 1 base from V and 3 bases from J, with 13 bases between. CDR1 and CDR2 from the germline V gene are MGHRA and YSYEKL. This chain's CDR3 is CASSQVGVSLYNEQFF. The CDR3 coding sequence is TGCGCCAGCAGCCAAGTCGGGGTGTCCCTCTACAATGAGCAGTTCTTC.

J is TRBJ1-2 and V is TRBV7-2; D is unclear. The CDR3 spans 13 residues. V was shortened by 3 bases and J by 1 base, with 6 bases between the two germline ends. The V gene's germline CDR1 is SGHTA and CDR2 FQGNSA. CDR3 nucleotide sequence: TGTGCCAGCAGCTTTTACATTAACTATGGCTACACCTTC. Encoded protein: CASSFYINYGYTF.

The table lists this clonotype with many counts. The chain combines TRBV4-3 with TRBJ2-3; TRBD2 is a possible D gene (6 bases). Trimming shortened V by 0 bases and J by 8 bases, and 12 bases separated the two germline ends. The germline V gene encodes CDR1 LGHNA and CDR2 YSLEER. The CDR3 length is 14 residues. CDR3 protein: CASSQDGERATQYF. CDR3 nucleotide sequence: TGCGCCAGCAGCCAAGATGGGGAGCGGGCTACGCAGTATTTT.

V gene TRBV6-1 combines with J gene TRBJ2-7; D tentatively fits TRBD1 or TRBD2 (5 bases each). With 6 bases removed from V and 0 bases from J, the gap between germline ends came to 9 bases. Germline values: CDR1 MNHNS, CDR2 SASEGT. CDR3 length: 13 amino acids. CDR3 sequence (DNA): TGTGCCAGCAGCGGGACGGTCTCCTACGAGCAGTACTTC. The encoded protein is CASSGTVSYEQYF.

This clonotype has just a few counts. J is TRBJ2-2 and V is TRBV7-9; TRBD1 matches 8 bases. Losses at the gene ends were 5 bases for V and 2 bases for J; bases not matched to a gene: 7. The CDR3 consists of 16 residues. Looked up from germline, CDR1 is SEHNR and CDR2 is FQNEAQ (reference sequence). CDR3 in DNA: TGTGCCAGCAGCGTATACAGGGGGAGTAACACCGGGGAGCTGTTTTTT. This encodes CASSVYRGSNTGELFF.

This clonotype was detected a few times. The chain links TRBV4-3 to TRBJ2-7; possible D gene TRBD2, 7 bases. Germline CDR1 LGHNA, CDR2 YSLEER. The V end was cut by 1 base, the J end by 4 bases, with 26 bases between. The CDR3 length is 19 residues. CDR3 amino acids: CASSQVALRSAGAPYEQYF. The CDR3 DNA sequence: TGCGCCAGCAGCCAAGTAGCCCTTCGTTCGGCGGGGGCTCCATACGAGCAGTACTTC.

J is TRBJ1-3 and V is TRBV4-1, with D tentatively TRBD1 (6 bases). Germline V lookup: CDR1 MGHRA, CDR2 YSYEKL. V lost 4 bases and J lost 0, with 16 bases in between. The CDR3 contains 17 residues. CDR3 DNA sequence: TGCGCCAGCAGCCGAGGGGGGATAATCCTCTCTGGAAACACCATATATTTT. It codes for CASSRGGIILSGNTIYF.

This clonotype was counted only a few times. The V and J genes are TRBV6-4 and TRBJ2-3, with 7 positions matching TRBD2. The CDR3 is 15 amino acids. Looked up from germline, CDR1 is MRHNA and CDR2 is SNTAGT. Losses at the gene ends were 0 bases for V and 3 bases for J; bases not matched to a gene: 3. Here the CDR3 DNA reads TGTGCCAGCAGTGACTCGAGCGGGGTGACAGATACGCAGTATTTT. Translation gives CASSDSSGVTDTQYF.

In this sample, this clonotype turned up a few times. The chain is built from TRBV19 and TRBJ1-4; D is uncertain. The CDR3 has 15 residues. Trimming took 4 bases from V and 4 from J, leaving 13 bases between them. Germline loops: CDR1 LNHDA, CDR2 SQIVND (reference sequence). Here the CDR3 reads CASSTPDTINEKLFF. In nucleotides, the CDR3 is TGTGCCAGTAGTACTCCCGACACGATTAATGAAAAACTGTTTTTT.

The V call is TRBV12-3 or TRBV12-4, the J call TRBJ2-7; the D is unclear. CDR3 length equals 13 residues. Between the trimmed V and J ends, which lost 7 bases and 6 bases, there was a span of 16 bases. The CDR3 DNA reads TGTGCCAGCACCGTGGTCCAAGGTGGCGAGCAGTACTTC. It yields the protein CASTVVQGGEQYF.

The chain uses TRBV9 and TRBJ2-6, with D possibly being TRBD1 (5 bases). There are 17 residues in the CDR3. With 0 bases removed from V and 4 bases from J, the gap between germline ends came to 14 bases. Germline values: CDR1 SGDLS, CDR2 YYNGEE. CDR3 residues: CASSVDWGAWGANVLTF. DNA of the CDR3: TGTGCCAGCAGCGTAGATTGGGGCGCGTGGGGGGCCAACGTCCTGACTTTC.

This rearrangement joins TRBV10-2 to TRBJ1-2, with 7 bases matching TRBD1. The CDR3 extends over 14 amino acids. Germline V CDR1 and CDR2: WSHSY, SAAADI. Unmatched junction bases numbered 4, after V lost 0 bases and J lost 6 bases. CDR3 nucleotides: TGCGCCAGCAGTGAGTCGAGGGGGCCGGATGGCTACACCTTC. Translated, it gives CASSESRGPDGYTF.

V and J are TRBV6-6 and TRBJ2-2; no clear D. In germline, CDR1 is MNHNY, CDR2 SVGAGI (reference sequence). The CDR3 loop spans 13 amino acids. The V and J ends lost 5 bases and 6 bases respectively, with 10 bases between them. The CDR3 DNA is TGTGCCAGCAGTCCAGGAGTGTCCGGGGAGCTGTTTTTT. Protein: CASSPGVSGELFF.

This clonotype occurred a few times. This rearrangement joins TRBV4-3 to TRBJ2-1; the D gene is possibly TRBD2 (6 bases). This CDR3 has 16 residues. The V gene lost 0 bases and the J gene lost 0 bases, with 9 bases spanning the gap. From germline, CDR1 is LGHNA and CDR2 YSLEER. CDR3 sequence: CASSQDDGSSYNEQFF. CDR3 DNA sequence: TGCGCCAGCAGCCAAGATGACGGGAGCTCCTACAATGAGCAGTTCTTC.

The chain is built from TRBV29-1 and TRBJ2-3, with TRBD1 matching over 7 bases. Germline-derived CDR1 and CDR2 are SQVTM and ANQGSEA. The CDR3 extends over 13 amino acids. The V segment lost 6 bases and the J segment 3 bases; nucleotides outside the gene matches: 6. The CDR3 loop is CSVGRQGTDTQYF. DNA for the CDR3: TGCAGCGTGGGAAGACAGGGTACAGATACGCAGTATTTT.

This clonotype has only a few counts. The genes are TRBV20-1 and TRBJ1-5; D possibly corresponds to TRBD1 (5 bases). V was trimmed by 6 bases and J by 6 bases, leaving 12 bases between them. Germline loops: CDR1 DFQATT, CDR2 SNEGSKA (reference sequence). The CDR3 is 12 residues long. The CDR3 DNA sequence: TGCAGTGCCCGGCAGGGAATTCAGCCCCAGCATTTT. Residues: CSARQGIQPQHF.

V and J are TRBV4-1 and TRBJ2-1; the D gene could be TRBD1 or TRBD2 (6 bases each). This CDR3 comprises 16 residues. V lost 3 bases and J 9 bases, leaving 21 bases between the germline ends. Germline-derived CDR1 and CDR2 are MGHRA and YSYEKL. CDR3 nucleotides: TGCGCCAGCAGCCACCCCCCCGGGGGCTTGGACACTGAGCAGTTCTTC. Protein sequence: CASSHPPGGLDTEQFF.

Concerning this clonotype itself: With a much larger clone just one base away, this may be a read error. The V gene is TRBV5-1, the J gene TRBJ2-3, with 9 bases fitting TRBD2. Germline values: CDR1 SGHRS, CDR2 YFSETQ. CDR3 length equals 14 residues. CDR3 DNA: TGCGCCAGCAGCTTTAGCGGGAGCACAGATACGAAGTATTTT. Translated: CASSFSGSTDTKYF.

Many counts were recorded for this clonotype. This rearrangement joins TRBV5-1 to TRBJ2-1; D ambiguous. The CDR3 is 13 amino acids. The germline V gene has CDR1 SGHRS and CDR2 YFSETQ. Trimming removed 1 base at V and 5 bases at J, with 7 bases between. CDR3 in DNA: TGCGCCAGCAGCTTGTCCACTAACAATGAGCAGTTCTTC. It yields the protein CASSLSTNNEQFF.

The chain links TRBV6-2 or TRBV6-3 to TRBJ1-2, with D unclear. Germline-derived CDR1 and CDR2 are MNHEY and SVGEGT. V shed 1 base and J shed 8 bases, with 14 bases lying between them. The CDR3 length is 14 residues. CDR3 sequence: CASSYFGPLGGYTF. The CDR3 DNA reads as TGTGCCAGCAGTTACTTCGGGCCCCTAGGCGGCTACACCTTC.

The count of this clonotype is one. J is TRBJ1-6 and V is TRBV3-1; 7 positions agree with TRBD1. The V segment lost 4 bases and the J segment 14 bases; nucleotides outside the gene matches: 8. Germline CDR1 is LGHDT and CDR2 is YNNKEL (reference sequence). This CDR3 region has 13 residues. The CDR3 region is CASSPPGQTTLHF. The CDR3 DNA is TGTGCCAGCAGCCCGCCGGGACAGACAACCCTCCACTTT.

This clonotype was counted between two and nine times. The J gene is TRBJ1-1, the V gene TRBV4-1; TRBD1 might be the D (5 bases). The V and J ends lost 4 bases and 0 bases respectively, with 15 bases between them. Germline V gene sequence: CDR1 MGHRA, CDR2 YSYEKL. The CDR3 totals 16 residues. The CDR3 sequence: CASSRLIDRMNTEAFF. DNA for the CDR3: TGCGCCAGCAGCCGGCTCATTGACAGAATGAACACTGAAGCTTTCTTT.

This clonotype was seen a few times. The J gene is TRBJ2-3, the V gene TRBV4-1; no clear D. This CDR3 has 15 amino acids. CDR1 MGHRA and CDR2 YSYEKL come from the germline V gene. Trimming removed 0 bases from V and 4 bases from J, with 11 bases in between. In DNA form, the CDR3 reads TGCGCCAGCAGCCAAGACGGCTTAACGGCAGATACGCAGTATTTT. Translation: CASSQDGLTADTQYF.

This clonotype was seen a handful of times. The gene calls are TRBV7-2 and TRBJ1-2, with D possibly being TRBD1 (5 bases). V dropped 7 bases and J dropped 7 bases, with 19 bases sitting between them. The germline gives CDR1 SGHTA, CDR2 FQGNSA. The CDR3 has 14 amino acids. The CDR3 protein is CASKVGRRTAGYTF. The CDR3 DNA sequence: TGTGCCAGCAAGGTGGGGCGGCGCACGGCTGGCTACACCTTC.

The chain couples TRBV6-1 to TRBJ1-2; D gene unclear. From germline, CDR1 is MNHNS and CDR2 SASEGT. CDR3 size: 13 residues. Deletions cut 4 bases from V and 4 bases from J, with 10 bases between. This CDR3 reads CASSAGWSYGYTF. In nucleotides, the CDR3 is TGTGCCAGCAGTGCCGGATGGAGCTATGGCTACACCTTC.

This clonotype was seen a few times. J is TRBJ2-7 and V is TRBV7-2; D might be TRBD2 (6 bases). Trimming took off 1 base at V and 7 bases at J, with 11 bases between the two ends. The CDR3 has 13 residues. CDR1 is SGHTA and CDR2 is FQGNSA in the germline V gene. The CDR3 nucleotides are TGTGCCAGCAGCTTAGTGGTAGCGGCTGAGCAGTACTTC. This translates into CASSLVVAAEQYF.

Only a few counts were recorded for this clonotype. This rearrangement joins TRBV5-1 to TRBJ2-5; D may be TRBD1 (5 bases). Germline assignment: CDR1 SGHRS and CDR2 YFSETQ. The CDR3 runs 14 residues. Trimming took off 3 bases at V and 4 bases at J, with 13 bases between the two ends. CDR3 loop: CASSYGHGSETQYF. The CDR3 coding sequence is TGCGCCAGCAGCTACGGACATGGTTCAGAGACCCAGTACTTC.